The present entry profiles one T cell receptor beta chain with its context. Its antigen remains unidentified. Base qualities are missing; no much larger clone stands one base away. This specimen belongs to a study of blood T cell repertoires in COVID-19 (dated by TCRdb to about 2020). About the study as a whole: Samples from collaborators originated in the United States, Italy and Spain and spanned both the acute and convalescent phases of COVID-19. The samples were drawn from two sources: the first 160 participants of the ongoing ImmuneRACE study, and 950 to 1,500 subjects contributed by 6 global collaborators. The prospective study material was composed of cDNA or gDNA derived from T cells, B-cell-depleted T cells, or PBMCs. Subjects who had been exposed to COVID-19, were actively infected with it, or had recovered from it provided the deeply sampled blood TCRbeta repertoires that made up the dataset. The repertoires were released in a freely available public database meant as a resource for research on the immune response to SARS-CoV-2. Where available, HLA class I and class II types were obtained from metadata supplied by the sample provider rather than from assay-based typing. The sample metadata nearly always contained a de-identified subject ID, COVID-19 status, age in years and sex. The investigation overall reported the following: The quantity of clinical and demographic metadata differed by source and by participant and was supplied without curation.

Each collaborating institution followed its own protocols to collect whole blood in K2EDTA tubes. For TCRbeta analysis, collaborators shipped samples as frozen whole blood, isolated PBMCs, or DNA extracted from either of those sample types. TCRbeta CDR3 regions were amplified from genomic DNA by means of the immunoSEQ Assay, a bias-controlled multiplex PCR. The paper's data handling went like this. The number of nucleated cells in each sample was estimated by amplification of reference gene primers within the assay. To quantify the absolute abundance of each unique TCRbeta CDR3 rearrangement, sequence reads were collapsed and filtered. For each sample, productive Simpson clonality was calculated as the square root of Simpson's diversity index across productive rearrangements. In its TCRdb copy, this immuneACCESS table keeps in-frame sequences only and misses some clones. Where compared with another copy, unresolved V genes explain less than half of these, and the others have no known cause. V and J calls and clone size are given by that table; D and trimming were obtained from the DNA. Across this sample there are around 64,000 clones, with roughly 84% seen only once. Around 9.9% of the sample comes from the top ten.

The CDR3 runs 16 amino acids, cysteine and phenylalanine included. The only DNA kept is the CDR3, 48 bases in frame from the first base. The germline V gene yields SGHTA for CDR1 and FQGNSA for CDR2. Unmatched junction bases come to 3, with V trimmed by 5 bases and J by 0 bases. The sequence was obtained from a woman between 18 and 30 years old with acute or convalescent COVID-19. Material: peripheral blood. The rearrangement combines TRBV7-2 with TRBJ2-5, and 13 junction bases match TRBD2. The CDR3 loop reads CASSPGTSGNQETQYF. The nucleotide sequence is given as TGTGCCAGCAGCCCCGGGACTAGCGGGAACCAAGAGACCCAGTACTTC.